This T cell receptor beta chain derives from a study of blood T cell repertoires in COVID-19. Study in general: Italy, Spain and the United States were the sources of the convalescent and acute COVID-19 samples. From T cells, B-cell-depleted T cells, or PBMCs came the material, which was cDNA or gDNA.

In the study's own analysis: For nucleated cells, counts were estimated from reference gene primer amplification. The repertoire was sequenced with immunoSEQ multiplex PCR; TCRdb's copy has only in-frame clones and lacks some. For V, J and clone size, that table is used; D and trimming come from the DNA. This table holds fewer than 60,000 clones, roughly 83% found once. This clonotype was sampled from a man younger than 40 with COVID-19, enrolled during active disease. The sample consisted of peripheral blood.

The CDR3 sequence is CASSSGGRYSNQPQHF. CDR3 in DNA: TGTGCCAGCAGTTCAGGGGGCCGCTATAGCAATCAGCCCCAGCATTTT. This chain uses TRBV13 with TRBJ1-5, with 8 positions matching TRBD1. Per the germline V gene, CDR1 is PRHDT and CDR2 is FYEKMQ (reference sequence). With V trimmed by 6 bases and J by 0 bases, 7 bases remained unmatched. The CDR3 loop spans 16 amino acids.